One sample yielded the 9 T cell receptor beta chains listed below, sequenced in a study of cytomegalovirus exposure and HLA in healthy donors. Generated by immunoSEQ multiplex PCR, the TCRdb table keeps only in-frame clones and is missing some. Altogether more than 250,000 clones are present, about nine tenths being singletons, with the ten largest covering about 0.91%. The sequencing input was PBMCs. The source is a woman under 30 in good health and CMV-seronegative.

This clone was counted only a few times. V is TRBV13 and J is TRBJ2-5; 13 bases agree with TRBD2. This CDR3 is 17 amino acids long. Trimming took 5 bases from V and 5 from J; bases not matched to a gene: 11. CDR1 is PRHDT, CDR2 FYEKMQ, per germline (reference sequence). The CDR3 DNA is TGTGCCAGCAGCCCGGGACTAGCGGGGATCGAAGAGGAGACCCAGTACTTC. Its translation is CASSPGLAGIEEETQYF.

V gene TRBV27 combines with J gene TRBJ2-2; tentatively, D is TRBD2 (6 bases). The length of the CDR3 is 16 residues. Germline CDR1 MNHEY, CDR2 SMNVEV (reference sequence). Trimming shortened V by 7 bases and J by 1 base, and 16 bases separated the two germline ends. The CDR3 reads CASTSAWRENTGELFF. Here the CDR3 DNA reads TGTGCCAGCACCTCAGCCTGGCGGGAGAACACCGGGGAGCTGTTTTTT.

V gene TRBV25-1 combines with J gene TRBJ1-3, with D possibly being TRBD1 (5 bases). The CDR3 has 15 residues. Germline-derived CDR1 and CDR2 are MGHDK and SYGVNS. V gave up 6 bases and J gave up 3 bases, with 15 bases separating them. This chain's CDR3 is CASRPLDTVGNTIYF. Written as DNA, the CDR3 is TGTGCCAGCAGACCACTGGACACTGTTGGAAACACCATATATTTT.

V usage is TRBV7-3 and J usage is TRBJ2-3; the match to TRBD2 covers 8 bases. V trimming: 5 bases; J trimming: 1 base; junction bases outside the gene matches: 8. Germline loops: CDR1 SGHTA, CDR2 FQGTGA. The CDR3 totals 16 residues. In DNA, the CDR3 is TGTGCCAGCAGCCTTTCCTCGACTAGCGGCACAGATACGCAGTATTTT. Encoded protein: CASSLSSTSGTDTQYF.

The chain joins TRBV5-1 to TRBJ1-1, with 7 bases identical to TRBD1. Germline-derived CDR1 and CDR2 are SGHRS and YFSETQ. Germline trimming cut 4 bases from V and 0 bases from J; bases unmatched to any gene: 9. This CDR3 comprises 16 residues. CDR3 nucleotide sequence: TGCGCCAGCAGCACAGGGGACACCATCATGAACACTGAAGCTTTCTTT. The encoded protein is CASSTGDTIMNTEAFF.

The CDR3 is CASSLEVAGTDTQYF. CDR3 bases: TGTGCCAGCAGCTTAGAAGTAGCGGGCACAGATACGCAGTATTTT. The chain has TRBV11-3 and TRBJ2-3, with D possibly matching TRBD2 (6 bases). This CDR3 has 15 residues. The V end was cut by 0 bases, the J end by 1 base, with 8 bases between. The germline gives CDR1 SGHNT, CDR2 YENEEA.

This chain links TRBV28 with TRBJ2-7; D remains unclear. The CDR3 spans 14 residues. V dropped 5 bases and J dropped 2 bases, with 13 bases sitting between them. Germline values: CDR1 MDHEN, CDR2 SYDVKM. DNA for the CDR3: TGTGCCAGCAGTCCATATACGAGAGCCTACGAGCAGTACTTC. Translation: CASSPYTRAYEQYF.

In DNA form, the CDR3 reads TGTGCCAGCAGCCCGACAGTTTCCTACGAGCAGTACTTC. This sequence encodes CASSPTVSYEQYF. The V gene is TRBV7-9, the J gene TRBJ2-7, with TRBD1 as a possible D gene (5 bases). Trimming left V 5 bases short and J 1 base short, with 9 bases between. Per the germline V gene, CDR1 is SEHNR and CDR2 is FQNEAQ (reference sequence). The CDR3 contains 13 residues.

This chain joins TRBV5-1 and TRBJ2-7; 13 bases agree with TRBD2. The V segment lost 4 bases and the J segment 0 bases; nucleotides outside the gene matches: 16. The germline V gene encodes CDR1 SGHRS and CDR2 YFSETQ. CDR3 length equals 20 residues. CDR3 DNA sequence: TGCGCCAGCAGCAGACTCCCGGGACTAGCGGGGCAAGGGGGCTCCTACGAGCAGTACTTC. Amino acid sequence: CASSRLPGLAGQGGSYEQYF.